This T cell receptor beta chain was sequenced for a study of blood T cell repertoires in COVID-19. There are 15 residues in the CDR3. Germline CDR1 reads MNHEY; CDR2 reads SVGEGT. The V and J ends lost 4 bases and 6 bases respectively, with 15 bases between them. Clones were read by immunoSEQ multiplex PCR, and TCRdb kept only the in-frame ones, dropping some. The repertoire has some 120,000 clones, around nine tenths of them found once; the top ten carry roughly 2.1%. The chain links TRBV6-2 or TRBV6-3 to TRBJ1-4; D perhaps matches TRBD1 (5 bases). The sequence was collected from a woman aged 45-60 years with acute or convalescent COVID-19. Sequencing used peripheral blood. The CDR3 loop is CASSSQGFRDEKLFF. CDR3 coding DNA: TGTGCCAGCAGTTCCCAGGGTTTCCGCGATGAAAAACTGTTTTTT.